The present T cell receptor beta chain was sequenced within a study of a mutant IDH1 vaccine in newly diagnosed glioma. Notes on the study in general: The vaccine induced immune responses, and these occurred in approximately 94% of patients.

This clone appeared once. Its cognate antigen is unknown. Time point denoted: baseline, week 1 (first vaccination visit). Treatment indicated: pre-vaccination baseline after standard-of-care therapy. Astrocytomas found in donors were new, WHO grade 3 or 4, IDH1-mutant and ATRX-lost. The table came from immunoSEQ multiplex PCR; TCRdb's copy has only in-frame clones and leaves some out. The data hold about 88,000 clones, with roughly 80% observed a single time. This sample comprised PBMCs, obtained from a glioma patient treated with radiotherapy, temozolomide or both. This TCR came from a man aged 40-50 years with glioma. Some clones in this sample may be carry-over from other donors' samples.

For the CDR3, the DNA is TGTGCCTGGACTCCTTGGGGCACCGGGGAGCTGTTTTTT. Translated: CAWTPWGTGELFF. V usage is TRBV30 and J usage is TRBJ2-2, with unresolved D. This CDR3 spans 13 amino acids. Germline V gives CDR1 GTSNPN, CDR2 SVGIG (reference sequence). V lost 4 bases, J lost 4 bases, and 10 bases lay in between.